This T cell receptor (beta chain) was sequenced in a study of blood T cell repertoires in COVID-19. At the level of the study: Samples of COVID-19 (acute and convalescent) were obtained from the United States, Italy and Spain. PBMCs, B-cell-depleted T cells, or T cells were the source of the cDNA or gDNA that made up the material.

The V gene end was trimmed by 5 bases and the J gene end by 2 bases; junction bases not matched to a gene: 9. Germline V lookup: CDR1 SGHAT, CDR2 FQNNGV. This CDR3 has 16 residues. In the source study's methods: Counts of nucleated cells, estimated from reference gene primer amplification, were obtained. Assay: immunoSEQ multiplex PCR; the TCRdb copy retains only in-frame clones and omits some. V, J and clone size are taken as reported in that table, and D and trimming were inferred from the DNA itself. The data contain about 500,000 clones, less than 90% of them singletons. The sequence was collected from a woman aged 50 to 60 with COVID-19, enrolled during active disease. The sequenced sample was peripheral blood. V usage is TRBV11-2 and J usage is TRBJ2-7, with 10 positions matching TRBD2. CDR3 amino acids: CASSAPASGGPYEQYF. CDR3 bases: TGTGCCAGCAGCGCCCCGGCTAGCGGGGGCCCCTACGAGCAGTACTTC.